This T cell receptor beta chain came from a study of early T cells in non-severe SARS-CoV-2 infection (TCRdb year 2021). At the level of the whole study: TCR sequencing used bulk RNA from unsorted whole blood, so alpha and beta chains could not be paired.

A case-control design nested within a healthcare worker cohort in London, UK, was used, with weekly nasopharyngeal swab PCR tests and blood sampling performed. Healthcare workers were recruited between 23 and 31 March 2020, during the week of the UK lockdown, and were followed weekly for up to roughly 16 weeks. V and J are truncated by 2 bases and 4 bases respectively, leaving an intervening sequence of 13 bases. Inclusive of the bounding cysteine and phenylalanine, the CDR3 is 15 residues long. Only CDR3 DNA is held: 45 bases, read in frame from base 1. According to the germline V gene, CDR1 reads SGDLS and CDR2 reads YYNGEE. The library was prepared using 5' RACE. Sequencing relied on a NextSeq 500. The TCR library protocol attached unique molecular identifiers to individual cDNA molecules to correct for sequencing error and PCR bias. Both TCR alpha and beta chains were sequenced, and tight co-correlation was observed between alpha and beta sequence abundances in each sample. As for how the authors treated the data: Decombinator V4 was used to annotate TCR sequences for V gene, J gene and CDR3. Expanded TCRs were defined as changing significantly between any two time points under a Poisson model with p below 0.0001. TCR abundances were normalised to the total number of TCRs sequenced in each sample and reported as counts per million. MAIT TCRs were defined by TRAV1-2 paired with TRAJ12, TRAJ20 or TRAJ33, and iNKT TCRs by TRAV10 paired with TRAJ18. VDJdb, accessed 1 November 2021, was searched for CMV, EBV and SARS-CoV-2 annotated TCRs, with TCRs annotated for multiple antigens excluded. TCRdb applied fastp at Q25 and MiXCR to the public reads, then kept only in-frame beta chains. Each record represents a unique CDR3 protein, reported with the most common genes and DNA among its rows. In this record, the V and J calls reflect TCRdb's handling and not the investigators' own analysis. The sample records approximately 69,000 distinct CDR3 sequences, 9% to 15% of which are singletons. The ten largest clones take up 3.5% to 5% of the sample.

Turning to this clonotype: This clone's antigen is unknown. The input lacks base qualities; no much larger clone sits a single base away.

General findings and caveats noted by the study authors: VDJdb matching was skewed toward anti-spike CD8 responses and likely underestimated virus-specific expansions by missing private and CD4 specificities.

Recombination connected TRBV9 to TRBJ1-3, with TRBD1 perhaps the D gene, on 5 matching bases. Specimen: whole blood. This clonotype was sampled from an adult who was a healthcare worker with PCR-confirmed SARS-CoV-2 infection or an uninfected control (not recorded which). Read as DNA, the sequence is TGTGCCAGCAGCGTCACCGGGGACCCCGGAAACACCATATATTTT. This sequence encodes CASSVTGDPGNTIYF.